This passage covers 13 T cell receptor beta chains from one sample sequenced in a study of CD8 T cells in Susac syndrome. Random hexamers were used to reverse transcribe the RNA input (about 0.5 to 1 ug). TCRdb recomputed calls from the immunoSEQ multiplex PCR reads with MiXCR, one row per CDR3 protein. The sample includes some 120,000 distinct CDR3 sequences, about 94% of them seen just once. Sequences were obtained from CD4+ T cells from PBMCs. These receptors came from a human donor with multiple sclerosis.

The chain recombines TRBV14 with TRBJ1-1; TRBD1 aligns across 8 bases. The trim removed 4 bases at V and 5 bases at J, leaving 9 bases unmatched. Germline V gene lookup returns CDR1 SGHDN and CDR2 FVKESK. This CDR3 comprises 15 residues. DNA of the CDR3: TGTGCCAGCAGCCTTGGAGGACAGGGCGGGACTGAAGCTTTCTTT. As protein: CASSLGGQGGTEAFF.

The chain employs TRBV19 and TRBJ2-6, with 7 positions matching TRBD1. V dropped 7 bases and J dropped 0; count of bases not matched to a gene: 6. There are 16 residues in the CDR3. Germline V CDR1 and CDR2: LNHDA, SQIVND (reference sequence). The CDR3 bases are TGTGCCAGTAACCGGGACAGCTTCTCTGGGGCCAACGTCCTGACTTTC. Translated, it gives CASNRDSFSGANVLTF.

This chain connects TRBV2 to TRBJ2-7; maybe TRBD1 (6 bases). With 6 bases removed from V and 0 bases from J, the gap between germline ends came to 9 bases. This CDR3 is 13 amino acids long. Germline V gene sequence: CDR1 SNHLY, CDR2 FYNNEI. The CDR3 reads CASSRDTSYEQYF. CDR3 bases: TGTGCCAGCAGCCGGGACACCTCCTACGAGCAGTACTTC.

V is TRBV29-1 and J is TRBJ2-1, with D possibly matching TRBD1 (6 bases). Germline values: CDR1 SQVTM, CDR2 ANQGSEA. This CDR3 region has 11 residues. Trimming stripped 6 bases from V and 6 bases from J, with 9 bases between. The CDR3 protein is CSVCRGNEQFF. In DNA form, the CDR3 reads TGCAGCGTGTGCAGGGGCAATGAGCAGTTCTTC.

The chain recombines TRBV6-1 with TRBJ2-5, with 7 bases lining up with TRBD2. The V gene's germline CDR1 is MNHNS and CDR2 SASEGT. Unmatched junction bases numbered 14, after V lost 5 bases and J lost 5 bases. There are 16 residues in the CDR3. CDR3 bases: TGTGCCAGCAGTCCCCAGGGAGGGTCGGTGTACGAGACCCAGTACTTC. It translates to CASSPQGGSVYETQYF.

The V and J genes are TRBV4-3 and TRBJ1-2; D call uncertain. Trimming took off 1 base at V and 5 bases at J, with 14 bases between the two ends. This CDR3 contains 15 residues. Germline CDR1 is LGHNA and CDR2 is YSLEER. The CDR3 region has the DNA TGCGCCAGCAGCCAAGTAGGCTTGGGCGTTTATGGCTACACCTTC. This codes for CASSQVGLGVYGYTF.

The V call is TRBV28, the J call TRBJ2-3; D possibly corresponds to TRBD1 (6 bases). Germline CDR1 is MDHEN and CDR2 is SYDVKM. Trimming removed 10 bases at V and 1 base at J, with 12 bases between. The CDR3 is 13 residues long. As DNA, the CDR3 is TGTGCCACTTCACAGGGAGGCACAGATACGCAGTATTTT. It codes for CATSQGGTDTQYF.

CDR3 loop: CASSLAGGGETQYF. CDR3 nucleotide sequence: TGTGCCAGTTCACTAGCGGGAGGTGGAGAGACCCAGTACTTC. This chain uses TRBV12-3 or TRBV12-4 with TRBJ2-5; 12 bases map to TRBD2. V lost 9 bases and J lost 4; bases outside the gene matches: 6. The CDR3 covers 14 residues.

The chain employs TRBV12-3 or TRBV12-4 and TRBJ1-1; TRBD1 might be the D (6 bases). V gave up 1 base and J gave up 8 bases, with 8 bases separating them. CDR3 size: 12 residues. CDR3 sequence: CASSLEGGEAFF. The CDR3 DNA is TGTGCCAGCAGTTTAGAAGGGGGGGAAGCTTTCTTT.

V and J are TRBV27 and TRBJ1-5; D perhaps matches TRBD1 (5 bases). The CDR3 has 17 residues. V shed 3 bases and J shed 1 base, with 16 bases lying between them. Germline values: CDR1 MNHEY, CDR2 SMNVEV (reference sequence). DNA of the CDR3: TGTGCCAGCAGTTTGGGTAGGTCTGGGGACAGCAATCAGCCCCAGCATTTT. Translating it yields CASSLGRSGDSNQPQHF.

The gene calls are TRBV19 and TRBJ1-2; D gene ambiguous. The CDR3 length is 14 residues. The germline V and J ends were trimmed by 3 bases and 5 bases, with 13 bases remaining between them. Germline assignment: CDR1 LNHDA and CDR2 SQIVND (reference sequence). The CDR3 loop reads CASSIPAGRYGYTF. CDR3 nucleotides: TGTGCCAGTAGTATTCCGGCGGGGAGGTATGGCTACACCTTC.

V usage is TRBV5-1 and J usage is TRBJ2-1; the D gene could be TRBD1 or TRBD2 (5 bases each). With 2 bases removed from V and 4 bases from J, the gap between germline ends came to 13 bases. The CDR3 runs 15 residues. The germline CDR1 and CDR2 sequences are SGHRS and YFSETQ. The DNA for the CDR3 is TGCGCCAGCAGCTTTACCGGGACCTCGTACAATGAGCAGTTCTTC. This gives the protein CASSFTGTSYNEQFF.

The chain carries TRBV19 and TRBJ1-5, with TRBD1 matching over 10 bases. The germline V gene has CDR1 LNHDA and CDR2 SQIVND (reference sequence). V dropped 3 bases and J dropped 2; count of bases not matched to a gene: 4. CDR3 length: 16 amino acids. The CDR3 loop reads CASSIHGTGGNQPQHF. CDR3 bases: TGTGCCAGTAGTATCCATGGGACAGGGGGCAATCAGCCCCAGCATTTT.